The entry that follows covers one T cell receptor (beta chain) sequence. These data come from a study of T-cell reconstitution after alpha-beta-depleted transplantation in children. There are 13 residues in the CDR3. From germline, CDR1 is SGHTA and CDR2 FQGTGA. V was pared by 4 bases and J by 10 bases, with 2 bases of the junction left unmatched. A library of TCRbeta sequences, prepared with unique molecular identifiers, was generated. A single record per CDR3 protein comes from TCRdb applying MiXCR to the PCR reads. Of roughly 150,000 distinct CDR3 sequences listed, approximately 10% are singletons.

The sequence was obtained from a boy aged 2 to 9 with acute myeloid leukemia, due to receive a stem cell transplant. The V call is TRBV7-3, the J call TRBJ2-1; 12 positions match TRBD2. The sequencing here drew on PBMCs, taken before TCRalphabeta/CD19-depleted stem cell transplant. The CDR3 protein is CASSSGLAGEQFF. CDR3 sequence (DNA): TGTGCCAGCAGCTCAGGACTAGCGGGAGAGCAGTTCTTC.